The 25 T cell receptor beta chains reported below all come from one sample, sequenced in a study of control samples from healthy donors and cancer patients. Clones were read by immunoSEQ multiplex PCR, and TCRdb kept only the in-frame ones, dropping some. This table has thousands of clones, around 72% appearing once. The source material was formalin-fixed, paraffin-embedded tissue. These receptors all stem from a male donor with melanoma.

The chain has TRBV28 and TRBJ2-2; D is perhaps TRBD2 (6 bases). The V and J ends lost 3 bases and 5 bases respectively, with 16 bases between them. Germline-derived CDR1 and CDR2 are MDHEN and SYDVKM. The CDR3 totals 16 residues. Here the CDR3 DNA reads TGTGCCAGCAGTTTTCCTAGAGGTGGGGGGACCGGGGAGCTGTTTTTT. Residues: CASSFPRGGGTGELFF.

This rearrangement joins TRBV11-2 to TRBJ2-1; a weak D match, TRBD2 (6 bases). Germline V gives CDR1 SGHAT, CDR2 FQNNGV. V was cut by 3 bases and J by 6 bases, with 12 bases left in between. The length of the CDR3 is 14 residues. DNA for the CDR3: TGTGCCAGCAGCTTCCCGGGACTCATCAATGAGCAGTTCTTC. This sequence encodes CASSFPGLINEQFF. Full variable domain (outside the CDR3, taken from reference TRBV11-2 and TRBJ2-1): EAGVAQSPRYKIIEKRQSVAFWCNPISGHATLYWYQQILGQGPKLLIQFQNNGVVDDSQLPKDRFSAERLKGVDSTLKIQPAKLEDSAVYLCASSFPGLINEQFFGPGTRLTVL.

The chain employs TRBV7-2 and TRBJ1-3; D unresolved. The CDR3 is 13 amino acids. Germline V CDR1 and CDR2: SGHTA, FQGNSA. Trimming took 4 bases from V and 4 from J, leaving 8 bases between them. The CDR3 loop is CASSSNTGNTIYF. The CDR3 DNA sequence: TGTGCCAGCAGCTCGAATACCGGAAACACCATATATTTT.

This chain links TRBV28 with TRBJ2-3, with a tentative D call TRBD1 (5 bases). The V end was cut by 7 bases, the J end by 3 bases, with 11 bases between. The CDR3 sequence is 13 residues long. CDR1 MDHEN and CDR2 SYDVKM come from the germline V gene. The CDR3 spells CASNQGPTDTQYF. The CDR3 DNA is TGTGCCAGCAACCAGGGCCCTACAGATACGCAGTATTTT.

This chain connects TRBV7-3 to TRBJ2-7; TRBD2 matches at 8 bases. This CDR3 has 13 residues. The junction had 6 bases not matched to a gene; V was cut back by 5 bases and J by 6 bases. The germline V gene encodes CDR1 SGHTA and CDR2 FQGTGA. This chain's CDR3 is CASSGSGSSEQYF. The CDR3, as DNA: TGTGCCAGCAGCGGGAGCGGGAGCTCCGAGCAGTACTTC.

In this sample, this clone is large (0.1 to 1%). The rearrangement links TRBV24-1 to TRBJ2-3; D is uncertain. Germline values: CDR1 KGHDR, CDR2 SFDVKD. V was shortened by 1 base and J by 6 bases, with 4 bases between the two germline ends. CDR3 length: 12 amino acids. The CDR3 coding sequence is TGTGCCACCAGTGATTTACCGGATACGCAGTATTTT. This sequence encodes CATSDLPDTQYF.

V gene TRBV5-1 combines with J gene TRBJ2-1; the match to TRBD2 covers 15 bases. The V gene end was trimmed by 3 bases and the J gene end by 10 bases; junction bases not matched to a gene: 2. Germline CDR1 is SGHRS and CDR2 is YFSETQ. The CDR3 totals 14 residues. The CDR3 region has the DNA TGCGCCAGCAGCTCAGGACTAGCGGGAGGGGAGCAGTTCTTC. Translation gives CASSSGLAGGEQFF.

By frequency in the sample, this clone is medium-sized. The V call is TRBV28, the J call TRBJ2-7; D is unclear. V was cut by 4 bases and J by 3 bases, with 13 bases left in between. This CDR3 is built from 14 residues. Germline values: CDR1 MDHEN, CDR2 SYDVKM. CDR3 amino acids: CASSSDLGFYEQYF. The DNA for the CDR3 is TGTGCCAGCAGTTCCGACCTAGGGTTCTACGAGCAGTACTTC.

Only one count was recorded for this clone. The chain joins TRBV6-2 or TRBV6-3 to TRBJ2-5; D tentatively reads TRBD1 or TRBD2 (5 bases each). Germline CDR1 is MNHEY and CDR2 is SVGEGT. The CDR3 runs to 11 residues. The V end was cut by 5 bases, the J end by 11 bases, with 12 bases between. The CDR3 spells CASSNEGFQYF. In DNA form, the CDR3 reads TGTGCCAGCAGTAATGAGGGGTTTCAGTACTTC.

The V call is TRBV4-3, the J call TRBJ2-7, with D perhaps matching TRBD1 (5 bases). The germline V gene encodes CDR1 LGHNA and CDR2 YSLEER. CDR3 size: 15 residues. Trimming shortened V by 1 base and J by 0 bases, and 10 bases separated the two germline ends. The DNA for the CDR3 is TGCGCCAGCAGCCAAGGACAGAGTAGCTCCTACGAGCAGTACTTC. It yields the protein CASSQGQSSSYEQYF.

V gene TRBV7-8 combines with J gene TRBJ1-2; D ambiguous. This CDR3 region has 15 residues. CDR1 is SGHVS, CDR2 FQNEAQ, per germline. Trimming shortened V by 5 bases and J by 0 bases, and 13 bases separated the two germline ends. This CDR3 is CASSPSIRPNYGYTF. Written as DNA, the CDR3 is TGTGCCAGCAGCCCCAGCATCAGGCCTAACTATGGCTACACCTTC.

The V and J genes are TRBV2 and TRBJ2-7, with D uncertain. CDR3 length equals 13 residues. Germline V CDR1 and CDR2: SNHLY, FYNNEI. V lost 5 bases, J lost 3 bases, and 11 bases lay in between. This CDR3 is CASSKARSYEQYF. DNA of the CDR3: TGTGCCAGCAGTAAGGCGCGCAGCTACGAGCAGTACTTC. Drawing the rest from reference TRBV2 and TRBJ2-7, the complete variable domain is EPEVTQTPSHQVTQMGQEVILRCVPISNHLYFYWYRQILGQKVEFLVSFYNNEISEKSEIFDDQFSVERPDGSNFTLKIRSTKLEDSAMYFCASSKARSYEQYFGPGTRLTVT.

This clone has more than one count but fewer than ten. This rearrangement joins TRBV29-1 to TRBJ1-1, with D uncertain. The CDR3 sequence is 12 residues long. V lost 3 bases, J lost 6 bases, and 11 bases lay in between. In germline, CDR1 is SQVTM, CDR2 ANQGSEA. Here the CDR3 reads CSVDEAGAEAFF. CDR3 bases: TGCAGCGTTGATGAGGCTGGGGCTGAAGCTTTCTTT.

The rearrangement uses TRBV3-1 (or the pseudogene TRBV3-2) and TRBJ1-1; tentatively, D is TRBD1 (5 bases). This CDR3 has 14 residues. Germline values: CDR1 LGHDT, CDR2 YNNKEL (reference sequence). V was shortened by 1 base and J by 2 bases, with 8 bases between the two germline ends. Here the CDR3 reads CASSQAGINTEAFF. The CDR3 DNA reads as TGTGCCAGCAGCCAAGCAGGGATTAACACTGAAGCTTTCTTT.

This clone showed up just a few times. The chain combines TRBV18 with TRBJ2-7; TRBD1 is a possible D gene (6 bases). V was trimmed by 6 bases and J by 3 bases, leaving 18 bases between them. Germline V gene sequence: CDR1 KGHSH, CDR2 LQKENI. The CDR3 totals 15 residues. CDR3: CASSHRVWGFYEQYF. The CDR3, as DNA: TGTGCCAGCTCCCACAGGGTTTGGGGATTCTACGAGCAGTACTTC.

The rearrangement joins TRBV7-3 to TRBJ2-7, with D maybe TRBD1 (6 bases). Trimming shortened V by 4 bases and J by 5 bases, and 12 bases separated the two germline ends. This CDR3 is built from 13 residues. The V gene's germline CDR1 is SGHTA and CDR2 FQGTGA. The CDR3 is CASSSATGNEQYF. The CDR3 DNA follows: TGTGCCAGCAGCTCCGCAACAGGGAACGAGCAGTACTTC. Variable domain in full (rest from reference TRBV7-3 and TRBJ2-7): GAGVSQTPSNKVTEKGKYVELRCDPISGHTALYWYRQSLGQGPEFLIYFQGTGAADDSGLPNDRFFAVRPEGSVSTLKIQRTERGDSAVYLCASSSATGNEQYFGPGTRLTVT.

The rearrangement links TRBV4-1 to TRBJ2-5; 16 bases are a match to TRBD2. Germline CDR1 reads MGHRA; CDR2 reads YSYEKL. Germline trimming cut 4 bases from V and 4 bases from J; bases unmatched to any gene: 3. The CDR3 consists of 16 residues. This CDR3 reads CASSLGLAGGRETQYF. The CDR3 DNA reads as TGCGCCAGCAGCCTGGGACTAGCGGGAGGGAGAGAGACCCAGTACTTC.

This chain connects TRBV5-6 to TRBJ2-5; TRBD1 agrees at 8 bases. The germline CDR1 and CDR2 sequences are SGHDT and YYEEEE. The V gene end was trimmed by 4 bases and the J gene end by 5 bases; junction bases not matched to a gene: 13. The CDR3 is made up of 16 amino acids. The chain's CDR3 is CASSLPPAGGRETQYF. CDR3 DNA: TGTGCCAGCAGCCTACCACCCGCAGGGGGCCGGGAGACCCAGTACTTC.

CDR3 sequence: CASQRAAGELFF. In DNA form, the CDR3 reads TGTGCCAGCCAAAGGGCGGCCGGGGAGCTGTTTTTT. The chain combines TRBV6-6 with TRBJ2-2; no definite D call. This CDR3 is built from 12 residues. V was pared by 8 bases and J by 6 bases, with 10 bases between. The germline CDR1 and CDR2 sequences are MNHNY and SVGAGI (reference sequence).

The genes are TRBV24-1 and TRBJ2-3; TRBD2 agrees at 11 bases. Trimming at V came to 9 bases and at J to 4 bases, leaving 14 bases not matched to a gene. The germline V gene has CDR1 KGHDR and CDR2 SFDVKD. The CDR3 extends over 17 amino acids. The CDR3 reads CATSRGTSGPRADTQYF. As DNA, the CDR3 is TGTGCCACCTCTAGGGGGACTAGCGGCCCCCGGGCAGATACGCAGTATTTT.

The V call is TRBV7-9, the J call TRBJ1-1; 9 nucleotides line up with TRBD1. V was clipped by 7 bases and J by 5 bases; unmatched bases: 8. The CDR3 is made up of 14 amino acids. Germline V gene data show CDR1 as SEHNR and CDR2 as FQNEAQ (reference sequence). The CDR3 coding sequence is TGTGCCAGCATCAACCGGGACAGGGTGACTGAAGCTTTCTTT. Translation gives CASINRDRVTEAFF. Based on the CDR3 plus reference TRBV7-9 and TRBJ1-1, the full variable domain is DTGVSQNPRHKITKRGQNVTFRCDPISEHNRLYWYRQTLGQGPEFLTYFQNEAQLEKSRLLSDRFSAERPKGSFSTLEIQRTEQGDSAMYLCASINRDRVTEAFFGQGTRLTVV.

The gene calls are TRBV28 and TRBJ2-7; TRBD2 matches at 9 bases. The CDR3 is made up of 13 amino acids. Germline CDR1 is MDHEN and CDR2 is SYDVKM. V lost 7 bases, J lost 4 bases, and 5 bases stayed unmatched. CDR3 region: CASTVAGEYEQYF. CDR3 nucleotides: TGTGCCAGCACTGTAGCGGGAGAGTACGAGCAGTACTTC.

CDR3 sequence reads: CASSVGAGGETQYF. The CDR3 DNA is TGTGCCAGCAGCGTAGGAGCGGGAGGTGAGACCCAGTACTTC. The chain links TRBV9 to TRBJ2-5, with TRBD2 matching over 9 bases. There are 14 residues in the CDR3. With 0 bases clipped from V and 5 bases from J, the junction kept 2 bases outside the gene matches. CDR1 is SGDLS and CDR2 is YYNGEE in the germline V gene.

CDR3 in amino acids: CASSLSSVTSPYEQYF. The CDR3 bases are TGTGCCAGCAGCTTGTCGAGCGTAACGTCGCCCTACGAGCAGTACTTC. This rearrangement joins TRBV5-8 to TRBJ2-7, with unresolved D. There are 16 residues in the CDR3. V lost 1 base to trimming and J lost 2 bases, with 16 bases between them. From germline, CDR1 is SGHTS and CDR2 YDEGEE.

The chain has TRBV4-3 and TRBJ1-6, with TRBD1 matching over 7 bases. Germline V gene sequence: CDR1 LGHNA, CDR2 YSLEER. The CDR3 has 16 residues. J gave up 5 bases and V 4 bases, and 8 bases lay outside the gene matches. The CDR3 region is CASSPHGTENNSPLHF. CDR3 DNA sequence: TGCGCCAGCAGCCCGCACGGGACAGAGAATAATTCACCCCTCCACTTT.